The 10 T cell receptor beta chains below all came from one sample that was sequenced in a study of Tregs in tolerant kidney transplant recipients. Recipients received nonmyeloablative bone marrow transplants from related graft donors, with transient mixed chimerism. Clones were sequenced by immunoSEQ multiplex PCR, and TCRdb holds only the in-frame ones, with some missing. This table lists around 13,000 clones. The material sequenced was CD8+ T cells from blood (PBMCs), taken 6 months after the transplant. The receptors stem from a human patient who received a combined kidney and bone marrow transplant. The graft donor may have given rise to some T cells.

About this clone: Read data end 3 residues before the CDR3 end; the end is taken from the germline J gene. The chain couples TRBV7-6 to TRBJ2-5; 8 positions agree with TRBD2. Trimming took 0 bases from V and 5 from J; bases not matched to a gene: 5. The CDR3 is made up of 15 amino acids. Germline CDR1 SGHVS, CDR2 FNYEAQ. The sequenced CDR3 bases are TGTGCCAGCAGCTTAGCTCAAAGCGGGGGTGAGACC. This sequence encodes CASSLAQSGGET. The CDR3 in full is CASSLAQSGGETQYF.

This clone is called medium-sized based on its frequency. The missing CDR3 end, 3 residues past where the read stops, is filled in from the germline J gene. The V and J genes are TRBV6-2 or TRBV6-3 and TRBJ2-7; 9 bases match TRBD2. Germline lookup yields CDR1 MNHEY and CDR2 SVGEGT. The V segment lost 3 bases and the J segment 1 base; nucleotides outside the gene matches: 7. The CDR3 covers 16 residues. The DNA read from the CDR3 is TGTGCCAGCAGTTATGGCGCTAGCGGGGAGTCCTACGAG. It is translated as CASSYGASGESYE. In full, the CDR3 is CASSYGASGESYEQYF.

Remarks on this clone: The CDR3 extends 3 residues past the end of the read, so its final part is completed from the germline J gene. J is TRBJ1-2 and V is TRBV2; D gene ambiguous. The CDR3 loop spans 12 amino acids. Germline assignment: CDR1 SNHLY and CDR2 FYNNEI. Trimming removed 7 bases at V and 6 bases at J, with 12 bases between. The CDR3: CASNERYDGYTF. CDR3 DNA (partial): TGTGCCAGCAACGAAAGGTATGATGGC.

Of note for this clone: The CDR3 end falls 3 residues outside the read, so it is completed with the germline J gene. This chain joins TRBV10-3 and TRBJ2-2; D is possibly TRBD1 (6 bases). The germline V and J ends were trimmed by 7 bases and 0 bases, with 15 bases remaining between them. Germline lookup yields CDR1 ENHRY and CDR2 SYGVKD. The CDR3 runs 16 residues. The covered CDR3 bases are TGTGCCATCAACGATCCGGGACACCCGAACACCGGGGAG. It is translated as CAINDPGHPNTGE. The CDR3 reads in full as CAINDPGHPNTGELFF.

Details on this clone: The read ends 3 residues shy of where the CDR3 ends; the end is completed using the germline J gene. The rearrangement joins TRBV19 to TRBJ2-7; the D is unclear. With 1 base removed from V and 1 base from J, the gap between germline ends came to 8 bases. This CDR3 comprises 14 residues. Germline CDR1 and CDR2: LNHDA and SQIVND (reference sequence). CDR3 DNA (partial): TGTGCCAGTAGTATAGGTTCAGGATCCTACGAG. This sequence encodes CASSIGSGSYE. In full, the CDR3 is CASSIGSGSYEQYF.

On this clone: The read stops 3 residues short of the end of the CDR3; the missing end is completed from the germline J gene. The chain carries TRBV30 and TRBJ2-2; D is possibly TRBD1 (5 bases). Germline V gives CDR1 GTSNPN, CDR2 SVGIG (reference sequence). The CDR3 extends over 12 amino acids. The CDR3 DNA, read in part, is TGTGCCTGGAGCGCAGGGTCAGAAAAG. Encoded protein: CAWSAGSEK. The full CDR3 is CAWSAGSEKLFF.

Turning to this clone: Read coverage stops 3 residues before the CDR3 terminus; the germline J gene supplies the remainder. V usage is TRBV7-9 and J usage is TRBJ1-5; D possibly corresponds to TRBD1 (6 bases). This CDR3 region has 12 residues. The V gene's germline CDR1 is SEHNR and CDR2 FQNEAQ (reference sequence). Trimming took 6 bases from V and 8 from J, leaving 11 bases between them. The chain's CDR3 is CASSPGAKPQHF. The sequenced CDR3 bases are TGTGCCAGCAGTCCAGGGGCAAAGCCC.

Worth noting for this clone: The missing CDR3 end, 3 residues past where the read stops, is filled in from the germline J gene. This chain joins TRBV29-1 and TRBJ2-7; D gene ambiguous. This CDR3 comprises 13 residues. Between the trimmed V and J ends, which lost 1 base and 0 bases, there was a span of 7 bases. Germline V lookup: CDR1 SQVTM, CDR2 ANQGSEA. The part of the CDR3 DNA that was read is TGCAGCGTTGAAGGCCAGGCCTCCTACGAG. Amino acid sequence: CSVEGQASYE. In full, the CDR3 reads CSVEGQASYEQYF.

With respect to this clone: Coverage ceases 3 residues before the CDR3 finishes, and the germline J gene fills in the end. This chain uses TRBV5-4 with TRBJ1-1; no reliable D call. CDR1 and CDR2 (germline): SGHNT, YYREEE (reference sequence). The CDR3 spans 13 residues. The V end lost 1 base, the J end lost 5 bases, and 9 bases lay between the germline ends. The CDR3 bases that were read are TGTGCCAGCAGCTTGTTAGGGCCAACTGAA. This codes for CASSLLGPTE. The whole CDR3 protein reads CASSLLGPTEAFF. Complete variable domain (other parts from reference TRBV5-4 and TRBJ1-1): ETGVTQSPTHLIKTRGQQVTLRCSSQSGHNTVSWYQQALGQGPQFIFQYYREEENGRGNFPPRFSGLQFPNYSSELNVNALELDDSALYLCASSLLGPTEAFFGQGTRLTVV.

Concerning this clone itself: The read ends 3 residues before the CDR3 terminus; that terminus is restored from the germline J gene. The chain is built from TRBV7-2 and TRBJ2-1; tentative D call: TRBD2 (6 bases). The CDR3 is 15 residues long. Germline V gene data show CDR1 as SGHTA and CDR2 as FQGNSA. Trimming left V 1 base short and J 7 bases short, with 14 bases between. The sequenced part of the CDR3 DNA is TGTGCCAGCAGCTTAGGGGGCAGGGCGGGGAATGAG. Encoded protein: CASSLGGRAGNE. In full, the CDR3 is CASSLGGRAGNEQFF.